These T cell receptor beta chains were read from a single sample in a study of shared clonotypes between healthy human individuals. The protocol was immunoSEQ multiplex PCR, while the TCRdb copy is restricted to in-frame clones and leaves out a portion. The sample carries about 600,000 clones, less than 98% recorded once. The material sequenced was naive CD4+ T cells sorted from blood. The receptors were gathered from a woman aged 25-40 years in good health. Each CDR3 is given without its conserved first and last residue. Fields, in order: CDR3 length, V gene, J gene, CDR3 protein.

17	TRBV11-1	TRBJ2-2	ASSLGLGGAGVDSGELF
10	TRBV11-3	TRBJ2-7	ATGDTNYEQY
9	TRBV21-1	TRBJ1-6	ASSSPIALH
12	TRBV27	TRBJ2-7	ASRAWDRGGEQY
15	TRBV28	TRBJ1-2	ASRALGTGRVNYGYT
9	TRBV6-1	TRBJ2-7	ASSEVAKQY
14	TRBV5-8	TRBJ1-2	ASSLAGAGQAGGYT
12	TRBV25-1	TRBJ2-3	ASSASGSTDTQY
10	TRBV7-3	TRBJ2-5	ASMWRQETQY
11	TRBV28	TRBJ1-4	ASSRTFSEKLF
13	TRBV19	TRBJ2-5	ASSHLAHPQETQY
17	TRBV28	TRBJ2-1	ATLLASRASGRHHNEQF
13	TRBV25-1	TRBJ2-1	ASSEWAGVGNEQF
13	TRBV2	TRBJ2-1	ASSGTRSSYNEQF
13	TRBV28	TRBJ2-5	ASTRYDSYQETQY
15	TRBV5-1	TRBJ2-1	ASSLVPGSKPHNEQF
15	TRBV25-1	TRBJ2-2	ASSGRGTGRGTGELF
12	TRBV11-1	TRBJ2-2	ASSPQENTGELF
15	TRBV28	TRBJ2-1	ASSFLTSGGSYNEQF
12	TRBV28	TRBJ1-2	ASSTNQGPGGYT
13	TRBV6-4	TRBJ1-2	ASSASGGGHYGYT
12	TRBV5-1	TRBJ2-2	ASSLEPSPGELF
15	TRBV5-6	TRBJ1-1	ASSWRETGWMDTEAF
12	TRBV18	TRBJ1-5	ASSPRQSNQPQH
13	TRBV28	TRBJ2-7	ASSRPTSGPYEQY
12	TRBV11-1	TRBJ1-2	ASSLEGRGSGYT
14	TRBV30	TRBJ2-1	AWSVAPTLWSNEQF
12	TRBV6-1	TRBJ2-5	ASSEAPGGETQY
11	TRBV7-9	TRBJ1-5	ASSPAGNQPQH